This T cell receptor (beta chain) was recovered during a study of T-cell memory formation after mild COVID-19. Study as a whole: TCR clusters largely stayed donor specific.

The V end lost 6 bases, the J end lost 3 bases, and 16 bases lay between the germline ends. CDR3 length: 14 amino acids. Germline CDR1 DFQATT, CDR2 SNEGSKA (reference sequence). A word on this clonotype: The antigen is not known.

Researchers used 5'RACE with constant-segment primers to make TCR alpha and TCR beta cDNA libraries that carry sample barcodes and UMIs. A single record per CDR3 protein comes from TCRdb applying MiXCR to the 5' RACE reads. The sample lists fewer than 250,000 distinct CDR3 sequences, around 16% occurring once. Study results and caveats: Memory cells collected pre-infection included some clones that later responded, suggesting cross-reactive memory joined.

The source material was PBMCs or a T cell subset sorted from them (not recorded which). This rearrangement joins TRBV20-1 to TRBJ2-3, with D uncertain. This TCR derives from an adult woman who had mild COVID-19 (a few samples of this study predate the infection). Cell type and time point are not known. This CDR3 reads CSAVHLRRTDTQYF. CDR3 in DNA: TGCAGTGCCGTTCACCTTCGGCGAACAGATACGCAGTATTTT.